The sample holds a few counts of the clone carrying this T cell receptor (beta chain). Its antigen remains unknown. CDR3 length: 17 residues. The V and J ends lost 6 bases and 0 bases, in that order; junction bases with no gene match: 6. Germline values: CDR1 ENHRY, CDR2 SYGVKD. The assay was immunoSEQ multiplex PCR, and TCRdb's table has in-frame clones only and misses some. The sample includes about 15,000 clones, around 82% of them seen just once. The data are from a study of T cells in localized non-small cell lung cancer. Study-wide findings and caveats: Appearing in adjacent lung were a median roughly 57 of the top 100 tumor clones. Heterogeneity within the tumor remains possible, as just one region underwent sequencing. Compared with tumor, uninvolved adjacent lung displayed greater T cell clonality, ranking highest overall.

This receptor was obtained from a female donor over 55 with stage I squamous cell lung carcinoma. This chain links TRBV10-3 with TRBJ2-3, with 13 bases that match TRBD2. This specimen was peripheral blood, taken before any cancer treatment. The CDR3 region has the DNA TGTGCCATCAGAGGGACTAGCGGGGCGACTAGCACAGATACGCAGTATTTT. It yields the protein CAIRGTSGATSTDTQYF.